This passage covers 9 T cell receptor beta chains from one sample sequenced in a study of response to subunit inactivated influenza vaccine. TCRdb reanalysed the RT-PCR reads using MiXCR and keeps one entry per CDR3 protein. The table records some 540,000 distinct CDR3 sequences, roughly 25% of them present only once. A further study also used this sample, focusing on T cells expressing NK-cell markers. As reported in that work: What made the TCR beta cDNA was 5'RACE template switching with UMIs.

The material was CD4+ T cells sorted from PBMCs, obtained about 12 days after vaccination. Receptor source: a man aged 50-59 years who received an inactivated influenza vaccine.

V and J are TRBV7-3 and TRBJ2-4; maybe TRBD2 (6 bases). Trimming took 4 bases from V and 8 from J, leaving 12 bases between them. Germline V lookup: CDR1 SGHTA, CDR2 FQGTGA. This CDR3 region has 13 residues. CDR3 in DNA: TGTGCCAGCAGCTCGATTGGGGAGGACATTCAGTACTTC. This gives the protein CASSSIGEDIQYF. The variable domain in full, completed from reference TRBV7-3 and TRBJ2-4, reads GAGVSQTPSNKVTEKGKYVELRCDPISGHTALYWYRQSLGQGPEFLIYFQGTGAADDSGLPNDRFFAVRPEGSVSTLKIQRTERGDSAVYLCASSSIGEDIQYFGAGTRLSVL.

In this sample, this clonotype turned up a few times. The chain carries TRBV11-3 and TRBJ2-2, with D tentatively TRBD1 or TRBD2 (5 bases each). Per the germline V gene, CDR1 is SGHNT and CDR2 is YENEEA. V was shortened by 5 bases and J by 6 bases, with 19 bases between the two germline ends. The CDR3 has 16 residues. CDR3 protein: CASSPTGTLYPGELFF. CDR3 nucleotides: TGTGCCAGCAGCCCGACCGGGACCCTTTACCCCGGGGAGCTGTTTTTT.

The chain joins TRBV7-8 to TRBJ1-1, with D hard to call. V was trimmed by 3 bases and J by 1 base, leaving 6 bases between them. Germline CDR1 reads SGHVS; CDR2 reads FQNEAQ. The CDR3 sequence is 13 residues long. The CDR3 nucleotides read TGTGCCAGCAGCTTTAGGACGAACACTGAAGCTTTCTTT. Its protein product is CASSFRTNTEAFF.

This clonotype occurred a few times. The rearrangement uses TRBV5-5 and TRBJ2-5; 7 bases line up with TRBD1. The CDR3 sequence is 15 residues long. V gave up 4 bases and J gave up 1 base; unmatched junction bases: 7. The germline CDR1 and CDR2 sequences are SGHKS and YYEKEE (reference sequence). The CDR3: CASSEGTVAQETQYF. Written as DNA, the CDR3 is TGTGCCAGCAGCGAAGGGACAGTCGCCCAAGAGACCCAGTACTTC.

This chain links TRBV12-3 or TRBV12-4 with TRBJ2-1; the D gene could be TRBD1 or TRBD2 (5 bases each). V lost 5 bases and J 13 bases, leaving 21 bases between the germline ends. CDR3 length: 14 residues. CDR3 amino acids: CASSPGAAQKGQFF. The CDR3 DNA follows: TGTGCCAGCAGTCCCGGGGCAGCCCAGAAGGGACAGTTCTTC.

V and J are TRBV10-3 and TRBJ2-5, with D perhaps being TRBD1 or TRBD2 (6 bases each). The CDR3 covers 15 residues. Per the germline V gene, CDR1 is ENHRY and CDR2 is SYGVKD. V was clipped by 0 bases and J by 4 bases, with 12 bases between them. CDR3 in amino acids: CAISESQGGGETQYF. CDR3 sequence (DNA): TGTGCCATCAGTGAGTCACAAGGAGGGGGAGAGACCCAGTACTTC.

V and J are TRBV20-1 and TRBJ2-1, with 10 nucleotides matching TRBD1. The CDR3 is made up of 14 amino acids. The trim removed 5 bases at V and 11 bases at J, leaving 12 bases unmatched. From germline, CDR1 is DFQATT and CDR2 SNEGSKA (reference sequence). The CDR3 sequence: CSAQSGTGVVKQFF. The CDR3 DNA reads TGCAGTGCTCAATCCGGGACAGGGGTGGTTAAGCAGTTCTTC.

The J gene is TRBJ2-7, the V gene TRBV7-9; 8 nucleotides match TRBD2. Losses at the gene ends were 1 base for V and 5 bases for J; bases not matched to a gene: 7. CDR3 length: 15 residues. The germline V gene encodes CDR1 SEHNR and CDR2 FQNEAQ (reference sequence). The DNA of the CDR3 is TGTGCCAGCAGCTTAGATCGGGAGGGCCAGAACGAGCAGTACTTC. Translated: CASSLDREGQNEQYF.

The chain uses TRBV23-1 and TRBJ1-4; 9 positions agree with TRBD1. TRBV23-1 is annotated as an ORF whose role is uncertain. J gave up 4 bases and V 7 bases, and 13 bases lay outside the gene matches. The length of the CDR3 is 17 residues. CDR3 coding DNA: TGCGCCAGCACCCTGAACAGAAGGGGACAGGGTAATGAAAAACTGTTTTTT. It yields the protein CASTLNRRGQGNEKLFF.